Listed below are T cell receptor beta chains from one sample, sequenced in a study of T-cell memory formation after mild COVID-19. TCRdb passed the 5' RACE reads through MiXCR, listing each CDR3 protein once. The sample lists about 270,000 distinct CDR3 sequences; over 15% were seen once. Sequenced: PBMCs or a T cell subset sorted from them (not recorded which). The source of these receptors is a man between 18 and 29 years old who had mild COVID-19 (a few samples of this study predate the infection). Cell type and time point are not known. The CDR3 runs from the conserved cysteine through the conserved F or W. Each record gives: CDR3 protein, CDR3 DNA, V gene, J gene, D gene, clone size. A D gene is named only where the DNA matches it firmly. The size entry is marked missing in some rows and otherwise reads once, few, many or a size class.

CDR3aa: CSARDRAVNEKLFF
CDR3nt: TGCAGTGCTAGAGATCGGGCAGTAAATGAAAAACTGTTTTTT
v_gene: TRBV20-1
j_gene: TRBJ1-4
d_gene: NA
abundance: few

CDR3aa: CASSQRTNEQYF
CDR3nt: TGTGCCAGCAGCCAACGCACTAACGAGCAGTACTTC
v_gene: TRBV3-1
j_gene: TRBJ2-7
d_gene: NA
abundance: NA

CDR3aa: CASSYQQNTEAFF
CDR3nt: TGTGCCAGCAGTTATCAGCAGAACACTGAAGCTTTCTTT
v_gene: TRBV6-5
j_gene: TRBJ1-1
d_gene: NA
abundance: NA

CDR3aa: CASSGGRDRRINEQYF
CDR3nt: TGTGCCAGCAGCGGCGGCCGGGACCGGCGAATCAACGAGCAGTACTTC
v_gene: TRBV5-6
j_gene: TRBJ2-7
d_gene: NA
abundance: few

CDR3aa: CSASGPNSYEQYF
CDR3nt: TGCAGCGCCTCGGGACCTAACTCCTACGAGCAGTACTTC
v_gene: TRBV20-1
j_gene: TRBJ2-7
d_gene: NA
abundance: few

CDR3aa: CASSPIGISGNTIYF
CDR3nt: TGTGCCAGCAGCCCCATCGGGATCTCTGGAAACACCATATATTTT
v_gene: TRBV7-9
j_gene: TRBJ1-3
d_gene: NA
abundance: NA

CDR3aa: CASTPGGEQYF
CDR3nt: TGTGCCAGCACCCCAGGGGGCGAGCAGTACTTC
v_gene: TRBV12-3/TRBV12-4
j_gene: TRBJ2-7
d_gene: TRBD1
abundance: NA

CDR3aa: CASSLDRGHYNSPLHF
CDR3nt: TGTGCCAGCAGCTTGGACAGGGGGCATTATAATTCACCCCTCCACTTT
v_gene: TRBV5-6
j_gene: TRBJ1-6
d_gene: TRBD1
abundance: NA

CDR3aa: CASGFVGGETQYF
CDR3nt: TGTGCTAGTGGTTTCGTGGGTGGAGAGACCCAGTACTTC
v_gene: TRBV12-5
j_gene: TRBJ2-5
d_gene: NA
abundance: few

CDR3aa: CASTQNSGGAQYF
CDR3nt: TGCGCCAGCACCCAGAACAGCGGGGGGGCCCAGTACTTC
v_gene: TRBV4-1
j_gene: TRBJ2-7
d_gene: TRBD2
abundance: NA

CDR3aa: CSANRGHYNEQFF
CDR3nt: TGCAGTGCTAACAGGGGCCACTACAATGAGCAGTTCTTC
v_gene: TRBV20-1
j_gene: TRBJ2-1
d_gene: TRBD1
abundance: few

CDR3aa: CANDRGRDTEAFF
CDR3nt: TGTGCCAACGACAGGGGGCGGGACACTGAAGCTTTCTTT
v_gene: TRBV12-3/TRBV12-4
j_gene: TRBJ1-1
d_gene: TRBD1
abundance: NA

CDR3aa: CASRRDRTDTQYF
CDR3nt: TGTGCCAGCAGGCGGGACCGTACAGATACGCAGTATTTT
v_gene: TRBV7-9
j_gene: TRBJ2-3
d_gene: NA
abundance: NA

CDR3aa: CASSWTGYNEQFF
CDR3nt: TGTGCCAGCAGCTGGACAGGTTACAATGAGCAGTTCTTC
v_gene: TRBV7-9
j_gene: TRBJ2-1
d_gene: TRBD1
abundance: NA

CDR3aa: CASSKIGTGNEQFF
CDR3nt: TGTGCCAGTAGTAAAATCGGGACAGGCAATGAGCAGTTCTTC
v_gene: TRBV19
j_gene: TRBJ2-1
d_gene: TRBD1
abundance: few

CDR3aa: CASSQEGSGGSYEQYF
CDR3nt: TGTGCCAGCAGCCAAGAGGGCAGCGGGGGCTCCTACGAGCAGTACTTC
v_gene: TRBV4-2
j_gene: TRBJ2-7
d_gene: TRBD2
abundance: few

CDR3aa: CASRLTQGGDTQYF
CDR3nt: TGTGCCAGCAGACTCACTCAGGGAGGCGATACGCAGTATTTT
v_gene: TRBV6-2/TRBV6-3
j_gene: TRBJ2-3
d_gene: NA
abundance: few

CDR3aa: CASSPRPNTEAFF
CDR3nt: TGTGCCAGCTCACCTCGGCCAAACACTGAAGCTTTCTTT
v_gene: TRBV18
j_gene: TRBJ1-1
d_gene: NA
abundance: few

CDR3aa: CASSSYGTGDNEQFF
CDR3nt: TGTGCCAGCAGCTCCTACGGGACAGGGGACAATGAGCAGTTCTTC
v_gene: TRBV7-9
j_gene: TRBJ2-1
d_gene: TRBD1
abundance: NA

CDR3aa: CASSLGTRGQETQYF
CDR3nt: TGTGCCAGCAGCCTGGGTACGCGGGGCCAAGAGACCCAGTACTTC
v_gene: TRBV11-2
j_gene: TRBJ2-5
d_gene: NA
abundance: NA

CDR3aa: CASSYSGGRGPASTDTQYF
CDR3nt: TGTGCCAGCAGTTACTCCGGGGGGCGCGGCCCCGCTAGCACAGATACGCAGTATTTT
v_gene: TRBV6-6
j_gene: TRBJ2-3
d_gene: NA
abundance: few

CDR3aa: CASSPTSPEAFF
CDR3nt: TGTGCCAGCAGTCCGACGTCTCCTGAAGCTTTCTTT
v_gene: TRBV11-2
j_gene: TRBJ1-1
d_gene: NA
abundance: few

CDR3aa: CATSRGTGRIADTQYF
CDR3nt: TGTGCCACCAGCAGAGGGACAGGGCGGATTGCAGATACGCAGTATTTT
v_gene: TRBV15
j_gene: TRBJ2-3
d_gene: TRBD1
abundance: many

CDR3aa: CASSLLGPQSGGPYGTGELFF
CDR3nt: TGTGCCAGCAGCTTGTTAGGGCCCCAGAGTGGAGGGCCCTACGGGACCGGGGAGCTGTTTTTT
v_gene: TRBV5-4
j_gene: TRBJ2-2
d_gene: NA
abundance: NA

CDR3aa: CASSQVNAGDYTEAFF
CDR3nt: TGTGCCAGCAGCCAAGTGAATGCAGGGGATTACACTGAAGCTTTCTTT
v_gene: TRBV4-2
j_gene: TRBJ1-1
d_gene: NA
abundance: NA

CDR3aa: CASSKDRGLLETQYF
CDR3nt: TGTGCCAGCAGCAAGGACAGGGGGCTGCTAGAGACCCAGTACTTC
v_gene: TRBV28
j_gene: TRBJ2-5
d_gene: TRBD1
abundance: NA

CDR3aa: CASSLVRTMAGELFF
CDR3nt: TGTGCCAGCAGCTTAGTTCGGACCATGGCCGGGGAGCTGTTTTTT
v_gene: TRBV11-2
j_gene: TRBJ2-2
d_gene: NA
abundance: NA

CDR3aa: CASSNKGGYTF
CDR3nt: TGTGCCAGCAGTAACAAGGGCGGCTACACCTTC
v_gene: TRBV6-5
j_gene: TRBJ1-2
d_gene: NA
abundance: few

CDR3aa: CASSEANGESNTEAFF
CDR3nt: TGTGCCAGCAGTGAAGCTAATGGCGAGTCTAACACTGAAGCTTTCTTT
v_gene: TRBV2
j_gene: TRBJ1-1
d_gene: NA
abundance: NA

CDR3aa: CASSRGPKIYGYTF
CDR3nt: TGTGCCAGCAGCCGTGGGCCTAAAATCTATGGCTACACCTTC
v_gene: TRBV14
j_gene: TRBJ1-2
d_gene: NA
abundance: NA

CDR3aa: CASGPRGNQPQHF
CDR3nt: TGTGCCAGCGGGCCCAGGGGGAATCAGCCCCAGCATTTT
v_gene: TRBV12-3/TRBV12-4
j_gene: TRBJ1-5
d_gene: TRBD1
abundance: NA

CDR3aa: CASSQVVREKLFF
CDR3nt: TGCGCCAGCAGCCAAGTCGTCCGGGAAAAACTGTTTTTT
v_gene: TRBV4-3
j_gene: TRBJ1-4
d_gene: NA
abundance: few

CDR3aa: CASSQDSTSGRAFF
CDR3nt: TGCGCCAGCAGCCAAGATTCGACCTCCGGTCGGGCTTTCTTT
v_gene: TRBV4-3
j_gene: TRBJ1-1
d_gene: NA
abundance: NA

CDR3aa: CAISPRGATFAKNIQYF
CDR3nt: TGTGCCATCAGCCCACGGGGGGCGACTTTTGCCAAAAACATTCAGTACTTC
v_gene: TRBV11-2
j_gene: TRBJ2-4
d_gene: NA
abundance: NA

CDR3aa: CASSLQWTGIGNTIYF
CDR3nt: TGTGCCAGCAGCTTACAGTGGACAGGGATTGGAAACACCATATATTTT
v_gene: TRBV11-2
j_gene: TRBJ1-3
d_gene: TRBD1
abundance: few

CDR3aa: CASSLAGQGPYEQYF
CDR3nt: TGTGCCAGCAGCTTAGCTGGACAGGGGCCCTACGAGCAGTACTTC
v_gene: TRBV11-2
j_gene: TRBJ2-7
d_gene: TRBD1
abundance: NA

CDR3aa: CASSLGVAGISTDTQYF
CDR3nt: TGTGCCAGCAGCTTAGGGGTAGCGGGGATTAGCACAGATACGCAGTATTTT
v_gene: TRBV7-9
j_gene: TRBJ2-3
d_gene: TRBD2
abundance: few